The 26 T cell receptor beta chains presented below share a single source sample, sequenced in a study of cytomegalovirus exposure and HLA in healthy donors. The protocol was immunoSEQ multiplex PCR, while the TCRdb copy is restricted to in-frame clones and leaves out a portion. The repertoire has 100,000 to 150,000 clones, about 96% of them found once; the top ten carry 1.5% to 2%. What was sequenced was PBMCs. The receptor set was obtained from a man aged 18 to 29 in good health and CMV-seronegative.

This chain links TRBV4-1 with TRBJ2-3; 9 nucleotides agree with TRBD1. The CDR3 runs 16 residues. V was clipped by 3 bases and J by 5 bases; unmatched bases: 9. Germline V gives CDR1 MGHRA, CDR2 YSYEKL. CDR3 bases: TGCGCCAGCAGCCATCTTCCGGGACAGGGAGGAGATACGCAGTATTTT. Translated: CASSHLPGQGGDTQYF.

V and J are TRBV2 and TRBJ2-7; D possibly corresponds to TRBD1 (5 bases). The CDR3 extends over 13 amino acids. Looked up from germline, CDR1 is SNHLY and CDR2 is FYNNEI. Trimming removed 10 bases from V and 5 bases from J, with 18 bases in between. CDR3: CAITQGDNHEQYF. As DNA, the CDR3 is TGTGCCATCACCCAGGGTGACAACCACGAGCAGTACTTC.

This clone was recorded once. The genes are TRBV27 and TRBJ2-5; 13 nucleotides line up with TRBD2. The CDR3 consists of 15 residues. Germline V gene data show CDR1 as MNHEY and CDR2 as SMNVEV (reference sequence). The V gene end was trimmed by 6 bases and the J gene end by 5 bases; junction bases not matched to a gene: 6. DNA for the CDR3: TGTGCCAGCAGCCGGTTGACTAGCGGGGGGGAGACCCAGTACTTC. It yields the protein CASSRLTSGGETQYF.

The genes are TRBV15 and TRBJ1-3, with D uncertain. The CDR3 runs 15 residues. Trimming stripped 0 bases from V and 2 bases from J, with 8 bases between. Per the germline V gene, CDR1 is LNHNV and CDR2 is YYDKDF (reference sequence). The CDR3 here is CATSRDAGAGNTIYF. The CDR3 DNA sequence: TGTGCCACCAGCAGAGATGCCGGGGCTGGAAACACCATATATTTT.

This chain connects TRBV30 to TRBJ2-7, with TRBD2 identical over 7 bases. Germline V lookup: CDR1 GTSNPN, CDR2 SVGIG (reference sequence). The CDR3 sequence is 14 residues long. Trimming cost V 3 bases and J 5 bases; bases outside gene matches: 10. In nucleotides, the CDR3 is TGTGCCTGGAGACCCGGGACTACGATCGACGAGCAGTACTTC. This encodes CAWRPGTTIDEQYF.

The chain is built from TRBV9 and TRBJ1-1; 8 nucleotides match TRBD1. This CDR3 region has 15 residues. Germline lookup yields CDR1 SGDLS and CDR2 YYNGEE. J lost 5 bases, V lost 4 bases, and 10 bases had no gene match. As DNA, the CDR3 is TGTGCCAGCAGCCTCCAAACAGGGGGAGGGACTGAAGCTTTCTTT. Translating gives CASSLQTGGGTEAFF.

The rearrangement links TRBV15 to TRBJ2-7, with a tentative D call TRBD2 (6 bases). This CDR3 is built from 16 residues. V lost 8 bases to trimming and J lost 4 bases, with 24 bases between them. Germline V lookup: CDR1 LNHNV, CDR2 YYDKDF (reference sequence). The CDR3 nucleotides read TGTGCCACCTCTGGGAGGCTGGGGCAGAAACAGTACGAGCAGTACTTC. It specifies CATSGRLGQKQYEQYF.

The chain employs TRBV4-3 and TRBJ1-2; a weak D match, TRBD1 (5 bases). CDR1 and CDR2 (germline): LGHNA, YSLEER. The CDR3 runs 16 residues. V lost 0 bases to trimming and J lost 6 bases, with 17 bases between them. Written as DNA, the CDR3 is TGCGCCAGCAGCCAAGACTTGGAGGGCAGGGCCAATGGCTACACCTTC. This encodes CASSQDLEGRANGYTF.

The chain recombines TRBV6-5 with TRBJ2-7; D is ambiguous. CDR1 is MNHEY, CDR2 SVGAGI, per germline. The length of the CDR3 is 13 residues. V lost 6 bases, J lost 0 bases, and 9 bases lay in between. The CDR3 is CASSSFSSYEQYF. The CDR3 nucleotides are TGTGCCAGCAGCTCCTTCAGCTCCTACGAGCAGTACTTC.

The CDR3 sequence: CASSQDRAGGNNEQFF. CDR3 DNA: TGCGCCAGCAGCCAAGATAGGGCGGGAGGCAACAATGAGCAGTTCTTC. The genes are TRBV4-3 and TRBJ2-1; 8 bases align to TRBD2. This CDR3 is built from 16 residues. With 0 bases clipped from V and 5 bases from J, the junction kept 6 bases outside the gene matches. From germline, CDR1 is LGHNA and CDR2 YSLEER.

The chain is built from TRBV10-3 and TRBJ2-7; the match to TRBD1 covers 9 bases. Per germline, CDR1 ENHRY and CDR2 SYGVKD. CDR3 length equals 15 residues. The V segment lost 2 bases and the J segment 5 bases; nucleotides outside the gene matches: 7. Written as DNA, the CDR3 is TGTGCCATCAGTGAGGGGACAGGGTTTGGCGACGAGCAGTACTTC. Its translation: CAISEGTGFGDEQYF.

The rearrangement uses TRBV7-9 and TRBJ2-4; D may be TRBD2 (5 bases). CDR3 size: 14 residues. Germline CDR1 is SEHNR and CDR2 is FQNEAQ (reference sequence). The ends were cut back, 2 bases at V and 9 bases at J, with 14 bases in the middle. CDR3: CASSLTGFDGIQYF. The CDR3 nucleotides are TGTGCCAGCAGCTTAACGGGGTTTGATGGCATTCAGTACTTC.

V gene TRBV20-1 combines with J gene TRBJ2-3; possible D gene TRBD2, 5 bases. Germline V lookup: CDR1 DFQATT, CDR2 SNEGSKA (reference sequence). Trimming stripped 6 bases from V and 13 bases from J, with 11 bases between. The CDR3 is 9 amino acids. CDR3 amino acids: CSAGLGEYF. In DNA form, the CDR3 reads TGCAGTGCCGGCCTCGGGGAGTATTTT.

V usage is TRBV7-9 and J usage is TRBJ1-2, with 7 bases aligning to TRBD1. Trimming cost V 1 base and J 6 bases; bases outside gene matches: 5. This CDR3 is built from 14 residues. Germline V CDR1 and CDR2: SEHNR, FQNEAQ (reference sequence). CDR3 in amino acids: CASSLGRQGDGYTF. The CDR3 region has the DNA TGTGCCAGCAGCTTAGGAAGGCAGGGGGATGGCTACACCTTC.

This chain links TRBV5-6 with TRBJ1-1, with D perhaps TRBD1 (6 bases). CDR3 length: 14 residues. The germline V gene has CDR1 SGHDT and CDR2 YYEEEE. V was trimmed by 0 bases and J by 1 base, leaving 7 bases between them. CDR3 bases: TGTGCCAGCAGCTTGGTGGGGGCGAACACTGAAGCTTTCTTT. Translating gives CASSLVGANTEAFF.

This sequence joins TRBV5-1 and TRBJ1-2; perhaps TRBD1 as D (6 bases). This CDR3 comprises 15 residues. Germline CDR1 is SGHRS and CDR2 is YFSETQ. V lost 5 bases and J lost 6, with 20 bases in between. CDR3 protein: CASSPGGALFDGYTF. The CDR3 region has the DNA TGCGCCAGCAGTCCCGGGGGGGCCTTGTTCGATGGCTACACCTTC.

The genes are TRBV7-9 and TRBJ1-5; perhaps TRBD1 as D (5 bases). Germline V lookup: CDR1 SEHNR, CDR2 FQNEAQ (reference sequence). The V end lost 4 bases, the J end lost 4 bases, and 11 bases lay between the germline ends. The CDR3 has 14 residues. CDR3 in amino acids: CASSSVGGNQPQHF. For the CDR3, the DNA is TGTGCCAGCAGCTCCGTCGGGGGAAATCAGCCCCAGCATTTT.

The V call is TRBV18, the J call TRBJ1-2, with D possibly TRBD1 on 5 matching bases. Germline V CDR1 and CDR2: KGHSH, LQKENI. Trimming took 1 base from V and 3 from J, leaving 9 bases between them. The length of the CDR3 is 14 residues. CDR3 in DNA: TGTGCCAGCTCACCACGGGGGGGTGACTATGGCTACACCTTC. It codes for CASSPRGGDYGYTF.

This chain uses TRBV7-2 with TRBJ2-7, with 7 nucleotides matching TRBD2. Trimming took 2 bases from V and 5 from J; bases not matched to a gene: 6. CDR3 length: 14 amino acids. Germline loops: CDR1 SGHTA, CDR2 FQGNSA. CDR3 DNA sequence: TGTGCCAGCAGCTTAACGCGGGAGTTAAACGAGCAGTACTTC. Translating it yields CASSLTRELNEQYF.

The genes are TRBV30 and TRBJ2-5; TRBD1 aligns across 8 bases. Per the germline V gene, CDR1 is GTSNPN and CDR2 is SVGIG (reference sequence). V shed 3 bases, J shed 5 bases, and the junction held 5 bases outside the gene matches. The CDR3 covers 13 residues. The CDR3 region is CAWRDDRGETQYF. The CDR3 nucleotides are TGTGCCTGGAGGGACGACAGGGGTGAGACCCAGTACTTC.

CDR3 protein: CASSQDRDRTYGYTF. DNA of the CDR3: TGCGCCAGCAGCCAAGATCGTGACAGGACTTATGGCTACACCTTC. The V gene is TRBV4-3, the J gene TRBJ1-2; a possible D gene is TRBD1 (6 bases). The germline V gene has CDR1 LGHNA and CDR2 YSLEER. The V end was cut by 0 bases, the J end by 5 bases, with 13 bases between. The CDR3 is made up of 15 amino acids.

This clone has a handful of counts. The CDR3 DNA is TGTGCCAGTCATACAGGCAGCTATGGCTACACCTTC. Residues: CASHTGSYGYTF. The chain links TRBV2 to TRBJ1-2; possibly TRBD1 for D (5 bases). The germline V gene encodes CDR1 SNHLY and CDR2 FYNNEI. The V end lost 9 bases, the J end lost 4 bases, and 12 bases lay between the germline ends. The CDR3 extends over 12 amino acids.

This sequence joins TRBV5-4 and TRBJ2-1, with 14 bases that match TRBD2. The germline V gene has CDR1 SGHNT and CDR2 YYREEE (reference sequence). The CDR3 has 19 amino acids. With 1 base clipped from V and 1 base from J, the junction kept 7 bases outside the gene matches. CDR3 DNA: TGTGCCAGCAGCTTGAAAGGACTAGCGGGAGGTCGGTCCTACAATGAGCAGTTCTTC. Translating it yields CASSLKGLAGGRSYNEQFF.

The V call is TRBV30, the J call TRBJ2-7; maybe TRBD1 (6 bases). CDR1 is GTSNPN, CDR2 SVGIG, per germline (reference sequence). Trimming took 2 bases from V and 2 from J, leaving 22 bases between them. The CDR3 length is 17 residues. The CDR3 spells CAWSPHYGTRSTYEQYF. The CDR3 DNA follows: TGTGCCTGGAGTCCTCACTACGGGACAAGAAGTACCTACGAGCAGTACTTC. The full variable domain, in which reference TRBV30 and TRBJ2-7 provide the parts outside the CDR3, is SQTIHQWPATLVQPVGSPLSLECTVEGTSNPNLYWYRQAAGRGLQLLFYSVGIGQISSEVPQNLSASRPQDRQFILSSKKLLLSDSGFYLCAWSPHYGTRSTYEQYFGPGTRLTVT.

The V call is TRBV6-6, the J call TRBJ2-7, with a tentative D call TRBD1 (6 bases). This CDR3 region has 15 residues. V shed 0 bases and J shed 3 bases, with 12 bases lying between them. Germline-derived CDR1 and CDR2 are MNHNY and SVGAGI (reference sequence). CDR3 DNA: TGTGCCAGCAGTTACTCGGCAGGGGCTGGCTACGAGCAGTACTTC. This encodes CASSYSAGAGYEQYF.

This chain uses TRBV18 with TRBJ1-2, with D unclear. CDR3 length: 14 residues. The V gene lost 0 bases and the J gene lost 3 bases, with 8 bases spanning the gap. Germline-derived CDR1 and CDR2 are KGHSH and LQKENI. CDR3 loop: CASSPPRQDYGYTF. CDR3 DNA sequence: TGTGCCAGCTCACCACCTAGGCAGGACTATGGCTACACCTTC.